These T cell receptor beta chains were read from a single sample in a study of blood T cell repertoires in COVID-19. Clones were read by immunoSEQ multiplex PCR, and TCRdb kept only the in-frame ones, dropping some. The sample lists about 170,000 clones, approximately 91% occurring once. Specimen: peripheral blood. These receptor sequences come from a man younger than 35 with COVID-19, enrolled during active disease. The CDR3 runs from the conserved cysteine through the conserved F or W. The D gene is left open where the match is weak. Only some rows state a clone size, as once, few, many or a class for expanded clones.

CDR3: CASSRGLAGDWPHNEQFF
DNA: TGTGCCAGCAGCCGGGGACTAGCGGGAGACTGGCCCCACAATGAGCAGTTCTTC
size: -
V: TRBV11-2
D: TRBD2
J: TRBJ2-1

CDR3: CASSADRSYEGTQYF
DNA: TGTGCCAGCAGCGCAGACAGGTCCTACGAGGGTACGCAGTATTTT
size: -
V: TRBV14
D: -
J: TRBJ2-3

CDR3: CASSLGRVTEAFF
DNA: TGTGCCAGCAGTTTGGGCAGGGTCACTGAAGCTTTCTTT
size: -
V: TRBV12-3/TRBV12-4
D: -
J: TRBJ1-1

CDR3: CASSLGQQKDQPQHF
DNA: TGTGCCAGCAGCTTGGGACAGCAAAAGGATCAGCCCCAGCATTTT
size: -
V: TRBV5-8
D: -
J: TRBJ1-5

CDR3: CASSQTTGTGAYEQYF
DNA: TGCGCCAGCAGCCAGACCACCGGGACAGGGGCCTACGAGCAGTACTTC
size: -
V: TRBV4-3
D: TRBD1
J: TRBJ2-7

CDR3: CASSPLPFETSGSHEQFF
DNA: TGTGCCAGCAGCCCCCTACCCTTCGAGACTAGCGGGAGTCATGAGCAGTTCTTC
size: -
V: TRBV14
D: TRBD2
J: TRBJ2-1

CDR3: CASRSGRDRDRETQYF
DNA: TGTGCCAGTAGAAGTGGCCGGGACAGGGACCGAGAGACCCAGTACTTC
size: once
V: TRBV19
D: TRBD1
J: TRBJ2-5

CDR3: CASNPGGNQPQHF
DNA: TGTGCCAGCAATCCAGGGGGCAATCAGCCCCAGCATTTT
size: -
V: TRBV28
D: -
J: TRBJ1-5

CDR3: CASSHRGTGHLPQHF
DNA: TGTGCCAGCAGCCATCGCGGGACAGGTCATCTGCCCCAGCATTTT
size: -
V: TRBV6-5
D: TRBD1
J: TRBJ1-5

CDR3: CASSLGGQTQETQYF
DNA: TGTGCCAGCAGCTTAGGCGGGCAGACACAAGAGACCCAGTACTTC
size: -
V: TRBV7-2
D: -
J: TRBJ2-5

CDR3: CASSFRQAGSAPLHF
DNA: TGCGCCAGCAGCTTCCGACAGGCGGGCTCGGCACCCCTCCACTTT
size: -
V: TRBV5-1
D: -
J: TRBJ1-6

CDR3: CASTWGLAGDNEQFF
DNA: TGTGCCAGCACCTGGGGACTAGCGGGAGACAATGAGCAGTTCTTC
size: -
V: TRBV6-6
D: TRBD2
J: TRBJ2-1

CDR3: CASSTGGAPLHF
DNA: TGTGCCAGTAGTACAGGGGGCGCCCCCCTCCACTTT
size: once
V: TRBV19
D: TRBD1
J: TRBJ1-6

CDR3: CASSQVQGKGYTF
DNA: TGTGCCAGCAGCCAAGTCCAGGGGAAAGGCTACACCTTC
size: -
V: TRBV3-1/TRBV3-2
D: -
J: TRBJ1-2

CDR3: CASSKEVRNSPLHF
DNA: TGTGCCAGCAGCAAAGAGGTCCGGAATTCACCCCTCCACTTT
size: -
V: TRBV9
D: -
J: TRBJ1-6

CDR3: CAGSLAGTVTDTQYF
DNA: TGTGCTGGCAGCTTAGCCGGGACTGTCACAGATACGCAGTATTTT
size: -
V: TRBV7-7
D: -
J: TRBJ2-3

CDR3: CASSFSFDEQFF
DNA: TGTGCCAGCAGCTTTTCTTTCGATGAGCAGTTCTTC
size: -
V: TRBV7-9
D: -
J: TRBJ2-1

CDR3: CASSKEIPGRENEKLFF
DNA: TGTGCCAGCAGCAAGGAGATTCCGGGACGGGAGAATGAAAAACTGTTTTTT
size: few
V: TRBV14
D: -
J: TRBJ1-4

CDR3: CASRILTRLGWGDSPLHF
DNA: TGTGCCAGCAGAATCCTGACTCGGTTGGGCTGGGGCGATTCACCCCTCCACTTT
size: -
V: TRBV19
D: -
J: TRBJ1-6

CDR3: CASSDRTGPYEQYF
DNA: TGTGCCAGCAGTGACAGGACTGGTCCCTACGAGCAGTACTTC
size: -
V: TRBV6-1
D: -
J: TRBJ2-7

CDR3: CASSGTSGSTGELFF
DNA: TGTGCCAGCAGCGGGACTAGCGGGAGCACCGGGGAGCTGTTTTTT
size: -
V: TRBV9
D: TRBD2
J: TRBJ2-2

CDR3: CASSLQQGIYEQYF
DNA: TGTGCCAGCAGCTTACAACAGGGTATTTACGAGCAGTACTTC
size: few
V: TRBV11-2
D: -
J: TRBJ2-7